The source of this TCR beta chain is a study of memory CD4+ T cells and cytomegalovirus serostatus. Study-wide points: Of around 160 reported CMV TCRbeta sequences, under 70 were found in memory CD4+ repertoires.

Profiled with immunoSEQ multiplex PCR; TCRdb holds only in-frame clones, not every one. The sample records about 50,000 clones, 70% to 85% being singletons. Single viable CD3+CD4+CD8-CD45RO+ cells were sorted as the memory CD4+ T cells. A word on this clone: Its antigen is not known.

The CDR3 length is 17 residues. Germline trimming cut 5 bases from V and 5 bases from J; bases unmatched to any gene: 12. Germline V gives CDR1 SGHVS, CDR2 FQNEAQ. Sequenced material: memory CD4+ T cells from blood. The receptor was isolated from an adult in good health and CMV-seronegative. This chain joins TRBV7-8 and TRBJ1-6; TRBD1 aligns across 7 bases. CDR3 DNA sequence: TGTGCCAGCAGCGCCCTCGGGGGGACAGCGAATAATTCACCCCTCCACTTT. It translates to CASSALGGTANNSPLHF.